The 16 T cell receptor beta chains below were found in one sample sequenced in a study of T cells in Graves' hyperthyroidism and ophthalmopathy (dated by TCRdb to between 2018 and 2021). Library preparation employed multiplex PCR. The sequencing machine was an Illumina HiSeq 2000. The TCR beta CDR3 regions were amplified from RNA transcripts. The TCR CDR3 was subjected to a first round of RT-PCR using the HTBI primer set and the Qiagen OneStep RT-PCR kit. TCRdb handled the public reads itself, with Q25 trimming in fastp and clone calling in MiXCR, and kept productive beta chains. Rows with one shared CDR3 protein collapse into an entry with the most common genes and DNA. Here the sample has around 400,000 distinct CDR3 sequences; approximately 14% occur a single time. The ten largest make up roughly 19% of the sample. The sequenced sample was blood. Receptor source: a woman in her fifties or sixties with Graves' ophthalmopathy.

This chain links TRBV15 with TRBJ1-2; a possible D gene is TRBD1 (5 bases). This CDR3 is built from 16 residues. Germline V CDR1 and CDR2: LNHNV, YYDKDF (reference sequence). V shed 0 bases and J shed 3 bases, with 14 bases lying between them. In nucleotides, the CDR3 is TGTGCCACCAGCAGAGATGGAACTGGGGCCTACTATGGCTACACCTTC. Translated: CATSRDGTGAYYGYTF.

This clonotype was counted many times. The germline gene is not matched at one end of the junction; a read error may be the cause. This rearrangement joins TRBV20-1 to TRBJ2-5; D might be TRBD1 or TRBD2, each matching 6 bases. CDR1 and CDR2 from the germline V gene are DFQATT and SNEGSKA (reference sequence). The CDR3 has 16 amino acids. This chain's CDR3 is CSARDGRGGSGETQYF. The CDR3 DNA sequence: TGCAGTGCCAGAGATGGCCGAGGGGGGTCCGGAGAGACCCAGTACTTC.

Written as DNA, the CDR3 is TGTGCCAGCAGCTTAGCGAGGACACCGATGGGGGGTGAGACCCAGTACTTC. This sequence encodes CASSLARTPMGGETQYF. This rearrangement joins TRBV11-2 to TRBJ2-5, with D possibly being TRBD2 (6 bases). V shed 1 base and J shed 5 bases, with 20 bases lying between them. The CDR3 consists of 17 residues. Germline values: CDR1 SGHAT, CDR2 FQNNGV.

This clonotype was recorded many times. Written as DNA, the CDR3 is TGTGCCAGCCAGACCGGGACAGGGCCTTACGAGCAGTACTTC. The encoded protein is CASQTGTGPYEQYF. This chain links TRBV6-1 with TRBJ2-7, with 9 bases matching TRBD1. The V gene's germline CDR1 is MNHNS and CDR2 SASEGT. V shed 8 bases and J 4 bases; nucleotides not matched to a gene: 9. This CDR3 is 14 amino acids long.

CDR3 nucleotides: TGTGCCAGCAGCCCACAACCGCCGACAATGAGCTCCTACGAGCAGTACTTC. Translating it yields CASSPQPPTMSSYEQYF. This rearrangement joins TRBV6-1 to TRBJ2-7; D is uncertain. Between the trimmed V and J ends, which lost 6 bases and 0 bases, there was a span of 21 bases. The CDR3 extends over 17 amino acids. Germline V CDR1 and CDR2: MNHNS, SASEGT.

This clonotype was counted ten times or more. V and J are TRBV5-1 and TRBJ2-1, with 7 positions matching TRBD2. Germline V gives CDR1 SGHRS, CDR2 YFSETQ. This CDR3 spans 15 amino acids. The J segment lost 0 bases and the V segment lost 4 bases, leaving 4 bases of the junction unmatched. CDR3 in amino acids: CASSTSGTSYNEQFF. CDR3 in DNA: TGCGCCAGCAGCACCAGCGGGACCTCCTACAATGAGCAGTTCTTC. Variable domain in full (rest from reference TRBV5-1 and TRBJ2-1): KAGVTQTPRYLIKTRGQQVTLSCSPISGHRSVSWYQQTPGQGLQFLFEYFSETQRNKGNFPGRFSGRQFSNSRSEMNVSTLELGDSALYLCASSTSGTSYNEQFFGPGTRLTVL.

In the case of this clonotype: This may arise from a read error, as a much more abundant clone is one base away. This CDR3 is missing its conserved last phenylalanine or tryptophan, likely due to a read error. The chain joins TRBV3-1 to TRBJ1-4; the D is unclear. CDR3 length: 13 residues. Looked up from germline, CDR1 is LGHDT and CDR2 is YNNKEL (reference sequence). The germline V and J ends were trimmed by 4 bases and 8 bases, with 11 bases remaining between them. The CDR3 bases are TGTGCCAGCAGCCCAAAGATATCGGAAAAACTGTTTTCT. Amino acids: CASSPKISEKLFS.

This clonotype was recorded many times. V gene TRBV28 combines with J gene TRBJ2-3; D is perhaps TRBD2 (6 bases). This CDR3 spans 15 amino acids. Germline CDR1 reads MDHEN; CDR2 reads SYDVKM. V dropped 6 bases and J dropped 2 bases, with 15 bases sitting between them. The CDR3 spells CASSPPGDLTDTQYF. CDR3 bases: TGTGCCAGCAGCCCGCCGGGGGACCTCACAGATACGCAGTATTTT. Based on the CDR3 plus reference TRBV28 and TRBJ2-3, the full variable domain is DVKVTQSSRYLVKRTGEKVFLECVQDMDHENMFWYRQDPGLGLRLIYFSYDVKMKEKGDIPEGYSVSREKKERFSLILESASTNQTSMYLCASSPPGDLTDTQYFGPGTRLTVL.

V is TRBV6-1 and J is TRBJ2-1; D tentatively reads TRBD1 or TRBD2 (5 bases each). Trimming shortened V by 10 bases and J by 2 bases, and 21 bases separated the two germline ends. This CDR3 contains 16 residues. The germline V gene has CDR1 MNHNS and CDR2 SASEGT. The CDR3 sequence: CATRDPGIFTYNEQFF. CDR3 nucleotides: TGTGCCACAAGGGACCCCGGAATATTTACCTACAATGAGCAGTTCTTC.

A word on this clonotype: One junction end does not reproduce the germline sequence, and a read error may be involved. V and J are TRBV10-3 and TRBJ2-1; TRBD2 agrees at 8 bases. In germline, CDR1 is ENHRY, CDR2 SYGVKD. CDR3 size: 14 residues. For the CDR3, the DNA is TGTGCCAGCAAGACTAGCGTCGCCTACAATGGGCAGTTCTTC. It yields the protein CASKTSVAYNGQFF.

The chain uses TRBV12-5 and TRBJ1-3; 8 nucleotides line up with TRBD1. V was pared by 0 bases and J by 4 bases, with 8 bases of the junction left unmatched. The CDR3 has 17 amino acids. CDR1 is LGHNT and CDR2 is FRNRAP in the germline V gene. Here the CDR3 reads CASGLVLGQVFGNTIYF. The CDR3, as DNA: TGTGCTAGTGGTTTGGTGCTGGGACAGGTATTCGGAAACACCATATATTTT.

In the case of this clonotype: This likely comes from a read error, as the CDR3 has no conserved phenylalanine or tryptophan at its end. The CDR3 nucleotides are TGTGCCAGCAGTTCACTGACCGGGACTGTAGACAATGAGCAGTTCTCC. Encoded protein: CASSSLTGTVDNEQFS. J is TRBJ2-1 and V is TRBV27, with TRBD2 as a possible D gene (6 bases). Germline lookup yields CDR1 MNHEY and CDR2 SMNVEV (reference sequence). The germline V and J ends were trimmed by 4 bases and 5 bases, with 18 bases remaining between them. This CDR3 contains 16 residues.

The chain couples TRBV20-1 to TRBJ1-5, with a weak D call TRBD1 (5 bases). V was pared by 6 bases and J by 5 bases, with 14 bases between. Germline V lookup: CDR1 DFQATT, CDR2 SNEGSKA (reference sequence). The CDR3 runs 13 residues. CDR3 nucleotides: TGCAGTGCGAATACCGGGGCCCATCAGCCCCAGCATTTT. As protein: CSANTGAHQPQHF.

In its sample, this clonotype was seen many times. V gene TRBV29-1 combines with J gene TRBJ2-7; no clear D. Trimming took off 7 bases at V and 2 bases at J, with 15 bases between the two ends. This CDR3 is 13 amino acids long. The germline CDR1 and CDR2 sequences are SQVTM and ANQGSEA. The CDR3 sequence is CSATPNLAYEQYF. In nucleotides, the CDR3 is TGCAGCGCCACCCCCAACTTAGCCTACGAGCAGTACTTC.

With respect to this clonotype: Possible read error: a much larger clone is one base away. The chain uses TRBV7-2 and TRBJ2-3; D not certain. From germline, CDR1 is SGHTA and CDR2 FQGNSA. The germline V and J ends were trimmed by 1 base and 2 bases, with 10 bases remaining between them. The CDR3 sequence is 15 residues long. CDR3 DNA sequence: TGTGCCAGCAGCTTAGGGGTCGGGTTCACAGATACGCAGTATTTT. Translated, it gives CASSLGVGFTDTQYF.

This sequence joins TRBV7-9 and TRBJ2-5, with D perhaps matching TRBD2 (7 bases). Germline loops: CDR1 SEHNR, CDR2 FQNEAQ (reference sequence). V lost 5 bases to trimming and J lost 0 bases, with 16 bases between them. This CDR3 comprises 16 residues. CDR3 coding DNA: TGTGCCAGCAGCGAGGGGGGGACAAGGTACCAAGAGACCCAGTACTTC. Residues: CASSEGGTRYQETQYF.